This T cell receptor beta chain came from a study of blood T cell repertoires in COVID-19. Study processing details: It was from reference gene primer amplification that nucleated cell counts were estimated. The method was immunoSEQ multiplex PCR; TCRdb's version includes in-frame clones alone and lacks a portion of them. Clone size and the V and J calls come from that table; the DNA yielded D and trimming. The sample shows about 180,000 clones, roughly 84% of them seen only once. Participant-given clinical history determined each cohort assignment. Sequences were obtained from PBMCs or T cells enriched from blood (not recorded which). The receptor was isolated from a woman aged 45-65 years who had recovered from COVID-19.

The CDR3 sequence is CASSRPDRDHGYTF. CDR3 in DNA: TGTGCCAGCAGCCGACCGGACAGGGACCATGGCTACACCTTC. The chain employs TRBV7-9 and TRBJ1-2; 8 positions match TRBD1. The ends lost 5 bases at V and 6 bases at J; junction bases unmatched: 8. CDR1 and CDR2 (germline): SEHNR, FQNEAQ (reference sequence). This CDR3 comprises 14 residues.